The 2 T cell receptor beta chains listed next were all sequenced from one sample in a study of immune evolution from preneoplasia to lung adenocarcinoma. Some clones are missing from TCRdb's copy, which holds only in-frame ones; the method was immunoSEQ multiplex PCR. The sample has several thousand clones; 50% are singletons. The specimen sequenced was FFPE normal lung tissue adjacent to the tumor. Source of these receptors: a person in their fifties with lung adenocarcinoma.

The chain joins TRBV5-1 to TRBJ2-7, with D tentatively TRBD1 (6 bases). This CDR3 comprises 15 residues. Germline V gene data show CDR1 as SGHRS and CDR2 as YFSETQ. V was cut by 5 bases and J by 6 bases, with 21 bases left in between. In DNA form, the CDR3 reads TGCGCCAGCAGTCCCCCGGGAAGGGGGAATGGCGAGCAGTACTTC. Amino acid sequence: CASSPPGRGNGEQYF.

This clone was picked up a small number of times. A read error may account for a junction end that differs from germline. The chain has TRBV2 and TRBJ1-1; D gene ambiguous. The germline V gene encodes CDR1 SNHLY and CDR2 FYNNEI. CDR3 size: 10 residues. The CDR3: CASEYTEAFF. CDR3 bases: TGTGCCAGCGAGTACACTGAAGCCTTCTTT. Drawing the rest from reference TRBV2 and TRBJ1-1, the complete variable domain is EPEVTQTPSHQVTQMGQEVILRCVPISNHLYFYWYRQILGQKVEFLVSFYNNEISEKSEIFDDQFSVERPDGSNFTLKIRSTKLEDSAMYFCASEYTEAFFGQGTRLTVV.